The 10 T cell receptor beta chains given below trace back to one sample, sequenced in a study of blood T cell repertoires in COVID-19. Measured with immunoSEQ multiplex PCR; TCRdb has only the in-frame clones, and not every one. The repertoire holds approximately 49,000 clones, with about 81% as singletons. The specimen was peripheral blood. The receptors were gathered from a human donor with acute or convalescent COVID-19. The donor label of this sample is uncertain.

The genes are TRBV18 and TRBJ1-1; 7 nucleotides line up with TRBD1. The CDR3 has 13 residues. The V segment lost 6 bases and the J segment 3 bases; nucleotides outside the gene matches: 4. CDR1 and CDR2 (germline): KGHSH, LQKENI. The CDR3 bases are TGTGCCAGCTCGGGGACAGACGACACTGAAGCTTTCTTT. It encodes CASSGTDDTEAFF. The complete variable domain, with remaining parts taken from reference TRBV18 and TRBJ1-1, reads NAGVMQNPRHLVRRRGQEARLRCSPMKGHSHVYWYRQLPEEGLKFMVYLQKENIIDESGMPKERFSAEFPKEGPSILRIQQVVRGDSAAYFCASSGTDDTEAFFGQGTRLTVV.

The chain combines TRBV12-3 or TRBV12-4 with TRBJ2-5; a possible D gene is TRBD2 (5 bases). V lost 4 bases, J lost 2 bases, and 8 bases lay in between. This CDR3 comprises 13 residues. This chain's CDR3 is CASSWTAQETQYF. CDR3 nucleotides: TGTGCCAGCAGTTGGACTGCTCAAGAGACCCAGTACTTC.

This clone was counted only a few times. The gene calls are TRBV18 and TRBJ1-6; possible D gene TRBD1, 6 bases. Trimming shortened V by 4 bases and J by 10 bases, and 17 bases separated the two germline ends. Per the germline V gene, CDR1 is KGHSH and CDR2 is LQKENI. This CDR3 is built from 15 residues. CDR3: CASSQNRDWSSPLHF. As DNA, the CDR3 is TGTGCCAGCTCACAAAACAGGGATTGGTCCTCACCCCTCCACTTT.

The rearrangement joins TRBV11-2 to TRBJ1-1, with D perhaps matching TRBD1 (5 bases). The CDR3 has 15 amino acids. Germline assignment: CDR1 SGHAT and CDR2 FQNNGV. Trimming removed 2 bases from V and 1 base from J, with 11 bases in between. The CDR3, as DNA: TGTGCCAGCAGCTTACGAACAGGAGAGAACACTGAAGCTTTCTTT. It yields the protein CASSLRTGENTEAFF.

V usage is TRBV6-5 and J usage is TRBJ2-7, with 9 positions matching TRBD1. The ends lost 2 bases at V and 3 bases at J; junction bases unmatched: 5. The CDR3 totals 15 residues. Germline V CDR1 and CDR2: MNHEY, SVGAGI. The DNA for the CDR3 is TGTGCCAGCAGTTACATCGGGGACAGGGACTACGAGCAGTACTTC. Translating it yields CASSYIGDRDYEQYF.

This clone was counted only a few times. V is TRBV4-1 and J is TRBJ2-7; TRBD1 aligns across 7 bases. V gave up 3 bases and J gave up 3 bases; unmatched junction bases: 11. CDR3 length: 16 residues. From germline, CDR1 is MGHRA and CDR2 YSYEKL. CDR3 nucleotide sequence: TGCGCCAGCAGCCAGCAGAAGGGGGCGCCGTTCTACGAGCAGTACTTC. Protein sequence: CASSQQKGAPFYEQYF.

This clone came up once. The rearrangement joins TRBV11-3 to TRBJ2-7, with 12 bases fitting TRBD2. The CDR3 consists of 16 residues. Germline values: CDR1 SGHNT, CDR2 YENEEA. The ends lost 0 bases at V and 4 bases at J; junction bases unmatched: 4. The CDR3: CASSLDGGLAGYEQYF. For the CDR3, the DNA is TGTGCCAGCAGCTTAGATGGTGGACTAGCGGGATACGAGCAGTACTTC.

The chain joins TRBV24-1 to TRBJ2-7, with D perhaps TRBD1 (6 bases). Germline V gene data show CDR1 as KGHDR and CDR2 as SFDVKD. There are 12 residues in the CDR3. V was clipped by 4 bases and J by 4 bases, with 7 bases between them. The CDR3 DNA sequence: TGTGCCACCAGTGAACAGGGTTACGAGCAGTACTTC. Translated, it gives CATSEQGYEQYF.

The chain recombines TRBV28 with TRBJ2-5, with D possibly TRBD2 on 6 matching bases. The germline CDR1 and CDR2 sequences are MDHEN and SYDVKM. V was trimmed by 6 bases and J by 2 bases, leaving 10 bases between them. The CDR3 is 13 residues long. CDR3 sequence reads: CASSKGGQETQYF. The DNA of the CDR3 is TGTGCCAGCAGCAAGGGAGGACAAGAGACCCAGTACTTC.

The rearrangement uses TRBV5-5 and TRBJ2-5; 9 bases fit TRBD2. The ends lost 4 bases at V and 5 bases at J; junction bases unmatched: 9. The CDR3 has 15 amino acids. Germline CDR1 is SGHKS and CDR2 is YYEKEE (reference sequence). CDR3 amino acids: CASSEGLARRETQYF. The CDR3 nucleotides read TGTGCCAGCAGCGAGGGACTAGCTCGTCGGGAGACCCAGTACTTC.